The sequence of this TCR beta chain was determined in a study of blood T cell repertoires in COVID-19. Data came from immunoSEQ multiplex PCR; TCRdb stores just in-frame clones and leaves some out. The sample contains some 300,000 clones, around 90% of which appear only once. The material sequenced was peripheral blood. This sequence was found in a woman aged 40-49 years with COVID-19, enrolled during active disease.

This CDR3 is CASSPTPEGLIHQPQHF. CDR3 DNA sequence: TGCGCCAGCAGCCCAACCCCGGAGGGTCTTATCCATCAGCCCCAGCATTTT. The V call is TRBV4-1, the J call TRBJ1-5; no clear D. Trimming removed 4 bases from V and 5 bases from J, with 21 bases in between. CDR3 length: 17 residues. Germline CDR1 and CDR2: MGHRA and YSYEKL.